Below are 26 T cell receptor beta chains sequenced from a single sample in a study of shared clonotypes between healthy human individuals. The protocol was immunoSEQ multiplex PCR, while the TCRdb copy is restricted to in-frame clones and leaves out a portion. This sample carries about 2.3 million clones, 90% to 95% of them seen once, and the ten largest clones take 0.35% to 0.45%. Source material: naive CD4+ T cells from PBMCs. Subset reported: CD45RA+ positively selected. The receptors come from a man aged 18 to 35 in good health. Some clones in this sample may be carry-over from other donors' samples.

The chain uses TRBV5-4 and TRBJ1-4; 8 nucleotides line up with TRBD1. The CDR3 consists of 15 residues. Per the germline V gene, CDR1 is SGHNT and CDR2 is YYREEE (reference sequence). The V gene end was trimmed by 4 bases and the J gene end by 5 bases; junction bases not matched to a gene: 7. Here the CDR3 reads CASSTRQGMNEKLFF. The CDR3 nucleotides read TGTGCCAGCAGCACACGACAGGGGATGAATGAAAAACTGTTTTTT.

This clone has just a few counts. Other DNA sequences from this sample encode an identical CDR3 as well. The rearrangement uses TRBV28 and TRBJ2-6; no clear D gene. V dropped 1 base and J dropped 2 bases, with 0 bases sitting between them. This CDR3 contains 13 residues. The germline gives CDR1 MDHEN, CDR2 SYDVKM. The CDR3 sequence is CASSLSGANVLTF. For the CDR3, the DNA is TGTGCCAGCAGTTTATCTGGGGCCAACGTCCTGACTTTC.

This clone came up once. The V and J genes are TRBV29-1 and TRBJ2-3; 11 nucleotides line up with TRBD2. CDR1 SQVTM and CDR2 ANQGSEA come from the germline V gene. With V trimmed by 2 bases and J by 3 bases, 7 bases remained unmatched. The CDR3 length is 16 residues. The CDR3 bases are TGCAGCGTTGAAAGAACTAGCGGGAGTCGTACAGATACGCAGTATTTT. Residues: CSVERTSGSRTDTQYF.

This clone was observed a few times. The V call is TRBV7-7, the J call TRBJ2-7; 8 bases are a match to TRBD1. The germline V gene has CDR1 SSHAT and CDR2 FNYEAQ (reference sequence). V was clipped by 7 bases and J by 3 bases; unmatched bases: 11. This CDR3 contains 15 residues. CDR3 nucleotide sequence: TGTGCCAGCACACTCCCCCGGGACAGGCACTACGAGCAGTACTTC. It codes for CASTLPRDRHYEQYF. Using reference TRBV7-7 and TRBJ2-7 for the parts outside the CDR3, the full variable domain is GAGVSQSPRYKVTKRGQDVTLRCDPISSHATLYWYQQALGQGPEFLTYFNYEAQPDKSGLPSDRFSAERPEGSISTLTIQRTEQRDSAMYRCASTLPRDRHYEQYFGPGTRLTVT.

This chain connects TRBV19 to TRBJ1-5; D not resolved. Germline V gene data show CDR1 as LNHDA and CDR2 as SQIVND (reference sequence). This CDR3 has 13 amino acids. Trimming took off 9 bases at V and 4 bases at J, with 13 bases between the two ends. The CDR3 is CASTDMPNQPQHF. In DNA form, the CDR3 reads TGTGCCAGCACCGACATGCCAAATCAGCCCCAGCATTTT. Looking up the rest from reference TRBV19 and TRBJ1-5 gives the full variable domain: DGGITQSPKYLFRKEGQNVTLSCEQNLNHDAMYWYRQDPGQGLRLIYYSQIVNDFQKGDIAEGYSVSREKKESFPLTVTSAQKNPTAFYLCASTDMPNQPQHFGDGTRLSIL.

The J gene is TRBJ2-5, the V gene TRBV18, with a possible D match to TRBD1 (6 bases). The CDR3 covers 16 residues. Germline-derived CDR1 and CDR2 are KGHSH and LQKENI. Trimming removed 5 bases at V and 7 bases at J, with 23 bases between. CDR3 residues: CASSALPGTLGGTQYF. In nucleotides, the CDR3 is TGTGCCAGCTCAGCCCTTCCTGGGACACTCGGAGGGACCCAGTACTTC. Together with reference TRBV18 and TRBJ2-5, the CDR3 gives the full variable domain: NAGVMQNPRHLVRRRGQEARLRCSPMKGHSHVYWYRQLPEEGLKFMVYLQKENIIDESGMPKERFSAEFPKEGPSILRIQQVVRGDSAAYFCASSALPGTLGGTQYFGPGTRLLVL.

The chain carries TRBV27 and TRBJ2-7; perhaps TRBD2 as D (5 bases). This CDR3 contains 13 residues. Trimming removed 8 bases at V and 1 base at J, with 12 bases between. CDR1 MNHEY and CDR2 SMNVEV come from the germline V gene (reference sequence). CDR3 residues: CASHGGGSYEQYF. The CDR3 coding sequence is TGTGCCAGCCATGGCGGAGGATCCTACGAGCAGTACTTC.

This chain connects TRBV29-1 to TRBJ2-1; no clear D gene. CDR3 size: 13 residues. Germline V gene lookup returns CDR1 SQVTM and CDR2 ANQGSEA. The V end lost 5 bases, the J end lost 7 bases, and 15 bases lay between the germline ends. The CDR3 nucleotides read TGCAGCGTTAAACCTCTTTTCGGGAATGAGCAGTTCTTC. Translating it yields CSVKPLFGNEQFF.

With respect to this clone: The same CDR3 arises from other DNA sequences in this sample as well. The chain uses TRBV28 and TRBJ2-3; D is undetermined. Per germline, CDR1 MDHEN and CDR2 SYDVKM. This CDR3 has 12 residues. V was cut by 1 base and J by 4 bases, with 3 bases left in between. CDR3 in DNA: TGTGCCAGCAGTTTATCGGCAGATACGCAGTATTTT. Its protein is CASSLSADTQYF.

In DNA, the CDR3 is TGTGCCAGCAGCGTAGCGGGCTTGCTGCCCTCCGAGCAGTACTTC. Its protein is CASSVAGLLPSEQYF. The V gene is TRBV9, the J gene TRBJ2-7; D remains ambiguous. CDR1 and CDR2 from the germline V gene are SGDLS and YYNGEE. Trimming removed 0 bases at V and 6 bases at J, with 16 bases between. The CDR3 covers 15 residues. Variable domain in full (rest from reference TRBV9 and TRBJ2-7): DSGVTQTPKHLITATGQRVTLRCSPRSGDLSVYWYQQSLDQGLQFLIQYYNGEERAKGNILERFSAQQFPDLHSELNLSSLELGDSALYFCASSVAGLLPSEQYFGPGTRLTVT.

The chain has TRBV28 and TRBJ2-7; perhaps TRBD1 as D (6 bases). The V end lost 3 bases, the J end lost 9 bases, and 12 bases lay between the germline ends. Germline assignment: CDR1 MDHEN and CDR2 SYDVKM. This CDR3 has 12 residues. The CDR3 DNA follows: TGTGCCAGCAGTTTCAGGGGAAGGTGGCAGTACTTC. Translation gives CASSFRGRWQYF.

DNA for the CDR3: TGTGCCAGCAGCTTAGCTGGACAGGCTCTTCAGCCCCAGCATTTT. Protein product: CASSLAGQALQPQHF. V usage is TRBV7-2 and J usage is TRBJ1-5; 7 bases fit TRBD1. With 0 bases clipped from V and 6 bases from J, the junction kept 5 bases outside the gene matches. The CDR3 runs to 15 residues. Germline CDR1 SGHTA, CDR2 FQGNSA.

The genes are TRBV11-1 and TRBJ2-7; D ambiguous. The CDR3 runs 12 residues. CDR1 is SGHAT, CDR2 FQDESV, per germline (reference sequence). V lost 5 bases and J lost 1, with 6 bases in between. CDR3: CASSRDSYEQYF. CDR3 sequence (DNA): TGTGCCAGCAGCCGAGATTCCTACGAGCAGTACTTC. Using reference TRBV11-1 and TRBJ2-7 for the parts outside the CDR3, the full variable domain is EAEVAQSPRYKITEKSQAVAFWCDPISGHATLYWYRQILGQGPELLVQFQDESVVDDSQLPKDRFSAERLKGVDSTLKIQPAELGDSAMYLCASSRDSYEQYFGPGTRLTVT.

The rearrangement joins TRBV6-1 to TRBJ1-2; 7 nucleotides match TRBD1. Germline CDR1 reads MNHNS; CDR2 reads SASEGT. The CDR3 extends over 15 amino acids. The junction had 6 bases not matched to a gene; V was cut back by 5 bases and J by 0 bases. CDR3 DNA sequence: TGTGCCAGCAGTTTCGGGACAGCCTCTAACTATGGCTACACCTTC. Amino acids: CASSFGTASNYGYTF.

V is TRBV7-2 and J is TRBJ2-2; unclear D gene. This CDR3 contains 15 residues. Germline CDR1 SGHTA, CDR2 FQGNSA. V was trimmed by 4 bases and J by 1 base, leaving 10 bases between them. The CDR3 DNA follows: TGTGCCAGCAGCTACGGCCGCGGGAACACCGGGGAGCTGTTTTTT. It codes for CASSYGRGNTGELFF.

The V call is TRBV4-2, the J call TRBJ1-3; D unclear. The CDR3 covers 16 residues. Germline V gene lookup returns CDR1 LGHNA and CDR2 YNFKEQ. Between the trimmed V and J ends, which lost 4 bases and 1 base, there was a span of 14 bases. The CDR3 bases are TGTGCCAGCAGCCTCCTCCGGCGCCAGTCTGGAAACACCATATATTTT. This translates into CASSLLRRQSGNTIYF.

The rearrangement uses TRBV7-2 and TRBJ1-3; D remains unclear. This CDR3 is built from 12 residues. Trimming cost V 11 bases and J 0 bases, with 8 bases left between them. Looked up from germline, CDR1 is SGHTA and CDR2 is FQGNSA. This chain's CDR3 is CASAPSGNTIYF. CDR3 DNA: TGTGCCTCCGCGCCCTCTGGAAACACCATATATTTT. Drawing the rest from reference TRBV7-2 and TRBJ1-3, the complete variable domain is GAGVSQSPSNKVTEKGKDVELRCDPISGHTALYWYRQSLGQGLEFLIYFQGNSAPDKSGLPSDRFSAERTGGSVSTLTIQRTQQEDSAVYLCASAPSGNTIYFGEGSWLTVV.

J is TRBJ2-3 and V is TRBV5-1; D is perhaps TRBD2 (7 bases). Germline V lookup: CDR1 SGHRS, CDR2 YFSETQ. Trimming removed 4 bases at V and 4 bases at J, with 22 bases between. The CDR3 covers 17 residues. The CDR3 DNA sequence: TGCGCCAGCAGCCGGGGGGCAGGGTTGGGCCCCCCAGATACGCAGTATTTT. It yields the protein CASSRGAGLGPPDTQYF.

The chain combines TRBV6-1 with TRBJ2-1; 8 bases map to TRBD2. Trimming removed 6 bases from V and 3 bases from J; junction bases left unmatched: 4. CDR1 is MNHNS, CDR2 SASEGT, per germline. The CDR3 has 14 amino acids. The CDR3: CASRALAVYNEQFF. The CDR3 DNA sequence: TGTGCCAGCAGGGCACTAGCGGTCTACAATGAGCAGTTCTTC.

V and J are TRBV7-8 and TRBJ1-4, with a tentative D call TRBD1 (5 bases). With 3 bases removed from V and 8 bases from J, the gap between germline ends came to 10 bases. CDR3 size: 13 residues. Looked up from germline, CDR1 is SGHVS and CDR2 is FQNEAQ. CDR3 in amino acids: CASSFSTVEKLFF. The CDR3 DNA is TGTGCCAGCAGCTTTTCGACAGTGGAAAAACTGTTTTTT.

CDR3: CASSGKGPEQYF. The DNA of the CDR3 is TGTGCCAGCAGTGGAAAGGGGCCCGAGCAGTACTTC. V is TRBV25-1 and J is TRBJ2-7; the D gene is possibly TRBD1 (5 bases). The CDR3 covers 12 residues. Germline V gene sequence: CDR1 MGHDK, CDR2 SYGVNS. V dropped 4 bases and J dropped 6 bases, with 10 bases sitting between them.

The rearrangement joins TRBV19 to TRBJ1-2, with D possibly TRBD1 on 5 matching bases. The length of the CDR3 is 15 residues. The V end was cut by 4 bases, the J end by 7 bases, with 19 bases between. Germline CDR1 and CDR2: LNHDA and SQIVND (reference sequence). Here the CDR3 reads CASSKSGRESGGYTF. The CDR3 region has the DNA TGTGCCAGTAGTAAATCGGGCAGGGAATCAGGTGGCTACACCTTC.

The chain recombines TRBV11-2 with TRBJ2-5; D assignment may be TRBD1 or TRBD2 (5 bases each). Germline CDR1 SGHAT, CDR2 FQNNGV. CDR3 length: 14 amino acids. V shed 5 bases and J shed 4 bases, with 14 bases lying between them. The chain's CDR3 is CASSPTRGPETQYF. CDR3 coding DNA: TGTGCCAGCAGCCCAACCCGGGGACCAGAGACCCAGTACTTC.

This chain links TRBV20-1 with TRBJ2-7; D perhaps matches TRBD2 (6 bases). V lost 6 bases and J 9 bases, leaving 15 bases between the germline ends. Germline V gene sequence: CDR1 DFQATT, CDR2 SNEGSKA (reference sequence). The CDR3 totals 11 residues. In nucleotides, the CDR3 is TGCAGTGCAATAAAGACGGGGGTGCAGTACTTC. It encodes CSAIKTGVQYF.

CDR3 coding DNA: TGTGCCAGCAGCTCCGGACCGGACCAAGAGACCCAGTACTTC. It yields the protein CASSSGPDQETQYF. This chain connects TRBV11-3 to TRBJ2-5; no reliable D call. Trimming pared 4 bases from V and 0 bases from J, leaving 9 bases between. The germline gives CDR1 SGHNT, CDR2 YENEEA. The CDR3 contains 14 residues.

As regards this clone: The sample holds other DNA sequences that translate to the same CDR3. The CDR3 DNA reads as TGTGCCAGCAGTGGGGGATATAGCAATCAGCCCCAGCATTTT. Protein: CASSGGYSNQPQHF. V and J are TRBV6-1 and TRBJ1-5, with no clear D. The CDR3 covers 14 residues. Between the trimmed V and J ends, which lost 4 bases and 0 bases, there was a span of 7 bases. Germline values: CDR1 MNHNS, CDR2 SASEGT.